Below, 23 T cell receptor beta chains from the same sample are listed, as sequenced in a study of response to subunit inactivated influenza vaccine. TCRdb re-called the RT-PCR reads through MiXCR, storing one row per CDR3 protein. The sample records around 190,000 distinct CDR3 sequences, approximately 15% being singletons. Source: CD8+ T cells sorted from PBMCs, taken about 5 days after vaccination. The receptors shown here come from a man in his forties or fifties who received an inactivated influenza vaccine.

This clonotype was counted at least ten times. The CDR3 DNA reads TGTGCCAGCAGTTTGGGGGGAGCAGATGGCTACACCTTC. It yields the protein CASSLGGADGYTF. The chain combines TRBV7-9 with TRBJ1-2; possibly TRBD1 for D (5 bases). Germline values: CDR1 SEHNR, CDR2 FQNEAQ (reference sequence). The V end was cut by 6 bases, the J end by 6 bases, with 14 bases between. The CDR3 extends over 13 amino acids. Based on the CDR3 plus reference TRBV7-9 and TRBJ1-2, the full variable domain is DTGVSQNPRHKITKRGQNVTFRCDPISEHNRLYWYRQTLGQGPEFLTYFQNEAQLEKSRLLSDRFSAERPKGSFSTLEIQRTEQGDSAMYLCASSLGGADGYTFGSGTRLTVV.

This clonotype was observed a few times. This CDR3 is CASSPHREFTEAFF. CDR3 nucleotide sequence: TGTGCCAGCAGCCCGCACAGGGAATTCACTGAAGCTTTCTTT. The chain has TRBV7-9 and TRBJ1-1; a possible D gene is TRBD1 (6 bases). The CDR3 length is 14 residues. The ends were cut back, 5 bases at V and 4 bases at J, with 14 bases in the middle. Germline V lookup: CDR1 SEHNR, CDR2 FQNEAQ (reference sequence). Combining the CDR3 with reference TRBV7-9 and TRBJ1-1 gives the whole variable domain DTGVSQNPRHKITKRGQNVTFRCDPISEHNRLYWYRQTLGQGPEFLTYFQNEAQLEKSRLLSDRFSAERPKGSFSTLEIQRTEQGDSAMYLCASSPHREFTEAFFGQGTRLTVV.

The rearrangement links TRBV6-5 to TRBJ1-5, with D perhaps matching TRBD1 (5 bases). CDR3 length equals 13 residues. V was clipped by 0 bases and J by 8 bases, with 8 bases between them. Germline CDR1 and CDR2: MNHEY and SVGAGI. CDR3 sequence (DNA): TGTGCCAGCAGTTACTCGAGGGGTAAGCCCCAGCATTTT. Translating gives CASSYSRGKPQHF.

This clonotype was picked up a small number of times. The chain links TRBV13 to TRBJ2-7; the match to TRBD2 covers 7 bases. Germline V CDR1 and CDR2: PRHDT, FYEKMQ (reference sequence). The CDR3 sequence is 15 residues long. J was trimmed by 3 bases and V by 0 bases; bases with no gene match: 5. DNA of the CDR3: TGTGCCAGCAGCTTAGGGGCTAGCGGATACTACGAGCAGTACTTC. It yields the protein CASSLGASGYYEQYF.

This clonotype was recorded a few times. The rearrangement links TRBV6-2 or TRBV6-3 to TRBJ2-2, with 8 bases lining up with TRBD1. Losses at the gene ends were 6 bases for V and 6 bases for J; bases not matched to a gene: 9. This CDR3 has 15 amino acids. Per germline, CDR1 MNHEY and CDR2 SVGEGT. CDR3 sequence reads: CASSLWQGAAGELFF. DNA for the CDR3: TGTGCCAGCAGCCTGTGGCAGGGGGCGGCCGGGGAGCTGTTTTTT.

This clonotype was counted between two and nine times. This chain's CDR3 is CSARGDRYNEQFF. Here the CDR3 DNA reads TGCAGTGCTAGGGGGGACAGATACAATGAGCAGTTCTTC. V is TRBV20-1 and J is TRBJ2-1; TRBD1 matches at 7 bases. Germline V gene sequence: CDR1 DFQATT, CDR2 SNEGSKA (reference sequence). The CDR3 covers 13 residues. V lost 3 bases and J lost 4; bases outside the gene matches: 3.

V usage is TRBV29-1 and J usage is TRBJ2-7; 14 bases agree with TRBD2. The CDR3 sequence is 18 residues long. Per germline, CDR1 SQVTM and CDR2 ANQGSEA. The junction had 11 bases not matched to a gene; V was cut back by 0 bases and J by 4 bases. CDR3 DNA: TGCAGCGTTGAAGACTTACCCGGGACTAGCGGGGGAGAATACGAGCAGTACTTC. Protein sequence: CSVEDLPGTSGGEYEQYF.

This clonotype appeared many times. The rearrangement joins TRBV14 to TRBJ2-7, with 7 bases matching TRBD1. CDR1 and CDR2 (germline): SGHDN, FVKESK. Trimming cost V 6 bases and J 0 bases; bases outside gene matches: 5. The CDR3 is 14 amino acids. In DNA form, the CDR3 reads TGTGCCAGCAGGCGGACAGGCGACTCCTACGAGCAGTACTTC. This sequence encodes CASRRTGDSYEQYF.

This clonotype was detected a few times. The chain employs TRBV6-1 and TRBJ1-1; D is undetermined. From germline, CDR1 is MNHNS and CDR2 SASEGT. Trimming left V 8 bases short and J 4 bases short, with 17 bases between. This CDR3 comprises 14 residues. CDR3 in amino acids: CASSLAFGRTEAFF. The CDR3 bases are TGTGCCAGCTCCCTGGCATTTGGTCGCACTGAAGCTTTCTTT.

This clonotype appeared a few times. The rearrangement joins TRBV12-3 or TRBV12-4 to TRBJ1-2, with 12 bases matching TRBD1. V lost 1 base, J lost 7 bases, and 4 bases stayed unmatched. The CDR3 extends over 15 amino acids. In DNA, the CDR3 is TGTGCCAGCAGTTTAGTGGGACAGGGGGCCGGTGGCTACACCTTC. Residues: CASSLVGQGAGGYTF.

The J gene is TRBJ2-3, the V gene TRBV4-3; possibly TRBD1 or TRBD2 for D (5 bases each). The CDR3 has 16 residues. V was cut by 1 base and J by 0 bases, with 11 bases left in between. Germline-derived CDR1 and CDR2 are LGHNA and YSLEER. As DNA, the CDR3 is TGCGCCAGCAGCCAAGGGGACGGATTTAGCACAGATACGCAGTATTTT. It is translated as CASSQGDGFSTDTQYF.

The genes are TRBV11-2 and TRBJ2-1, with a weak D call TRBD2 (6 bases). V was pared by 5 bases and J by 9 bases, with 20 bases between. CDR1 and CDR2 (germline): SGHAT, FQNNGV. The CDR3 has 15 residues. The CDR3: CASSTPRGVGLEQFF. CDR3 DNA: TGTGCCAGCAGCACTCCCCGCGGGGTTGGGCTTGAGCAGTTCTTC.

V usage is TRBV2 and J usage is TRBJ2-4; a possible D gene is TRBD2 (6 bases). CDR3 length equals 14 residues. The V and J ends lost 10 bases and 6 bases respectively, with 19 bases between them. Germline loops: CDR1 SNHLY, CDR2 FYNNEI. The DNA of the CDR3 is TGTGCCACCCTTAGGGGAGGTTCTGGAAACATTCAGTACTTC. This encodes CATLRGGSGNIQYF.

The V call is TRBV29-1, the J call TRBJ2-1, with TRBD2 as a possible D gene (5 bases). The CDR3 totals 15 residues. V lost 4 bases, J lost 1 base, and 14 bases lay in between. Germline-derived CDR1 and CDR2 are SQVTM and ANQGSEA. The CDR3 bases are TGCAGCGTTGTGTTCGTGAGGGTATCCTACAATGAGCAGTTCTTC. Its translation: CSVVFVRVSYNEQFF.

The chain recombines TRBV10-3 with TRBJ2-7; D not resolved. This CDR3 region has 13 residues. V lost 8 bases to trimming and J lost 1 base, with 12 bases between them. In germline, CDR1 is ENHRY, CDR2 SYGVKD. CDR3 DNA: TGTGCCATCGGAGCCGCTGCTTCCTACGAGCAGTACTTC. This gives the protein CAIGAAASYEQYF.

As for this clonotype: The missing conserved phenylalanine or tryptophan at the end of this CDR3 makes a read error likely. The V call is TRBV4-1, the J call TRBJ1-2; D is uncertain. The CDR3 has 14 amino acids. Per the germline V gene, CDR1 is MGHRA and CDR2 is YSYEKL. V lost 4 bases to trimming and J lost 5 bases, with 14 bases between them. CDR3 loop: CASSRWASDYGYTL. Written as DNA, the CDR3 is TGCGCCAGCAGCCGATGGGCATCGGATTATGGCTACACCCTC.

The chain employs TRBV10-3 and TRBJ2-1; no reliable D call. The germline V gene encodes CDR1 ENHRY and CDR2 SYGVKD. This CDR3 comprises 15 residues. V lost 2 bases and J lost 0, with 8 bases in between. The CDR3 DNA follows: TGTGCCATCAGTGAGCGGTGGAGCTCCTACAATGAGCAGTTCTTC. It specifies CAISERWSSYNEQFF.

This clonotype occurred many times. The J gene is TRBJ2-2, the V gene TRBV5-1; no definite D call. Per germline, CDR1 SGHRS and CDR2 YFSETQ. The CDR3 consists of 14 residues. The V end lost 1 base, the J end lost 2 bases, and 6 bases lay between the germline ends. The CDR3 loop reads CASSLRPNTGELFF. The CDR3 nucleotides are TGCGCCAGCAGCTTGCGCCCTAACACCGGGGAGCTGTTTTTT.

This clonotype was seen more than once but under ten times. The J gene is TRBJ2-7, the V gene TRBV7-8; 8 bases are shared with TRBD2. The length of the CDR3 is 15 residues. CDR1 and CDR2 (germline): SGHVS, FQNEAQ. Trimming cost V 3 bases and J 4 bases; bases outside gene matches: 8. CDR3 sequence: CASSLRGLAGYEQYF. The CDR3 bases are TGTGCCAGCAGCTTGAGAGGGCTAGCGGGTTACGAGCAGTACTTC.

This chain joins TRBV4-3 and TRBJ2-6, with D tentatively TRBD1 or TRBD2 (5 bases each). Germline V lookup: CDR1 LGHNA, CDR2 YSLEER. The CDR3 runs to 18 residues. V was cut by 0 bases and J by 0 bases, with 12 bases left in between. The CDR3 reads CASSQEGRGASGANVLTF. In DNA form, the CDR3 reads TGCGCCAGCAGCCAAGAGGGTCGAGGGGCCTCTGGGGCCAACGTCCTGACTTTC.

The chain is built from TRBV9 and TRBJ2-7; maybe TRBD2 (6 bases). V lost 7 bases to trimming and J lost 5 bases, with 19 bases between them. Germline CDR1 and CDR2: SGDLS and YYNGEE. This CDR3 region has 14 residues. CDR3 in DNA: TGTGCCAGCGCCCTAGGTAGCGGCCGTCACGAGCAGTACTTC. The encoded protein is CASALGSGRHEQYF.

The chain employs TRBV9 and TRBJ2-3, with 11 bases lining up with TRBD2. CDR1 is SGDLS and CDR2 is YYNGEE in the germline V gene. Germline trimming cut 0 bases from V and 0 bases from J; bases unmatched to any gene: 6. This CDR3 has 18 amino acids. The CDR3 reads CASSVEASGRSSTDTQYF. The CDR3, as DNA: TGTGCCAGCAGCGTAGAGGCTAGCGGGAGGTCTAGCACAGATACGCAGTATTTT.

This clonotype was seen a few times. The rearrangement joins TRBV5-1 to TRBJ2-7, with D tentatively TRBD1 (5 bases). CDR1 and CDR2 from the germline V gene are SGHRS and YFSETQ. Trimming removed 0 bases from V and 3 bases from J, with 10 bases in between. The CDR3 consists of 14 residues. The CDR3 sequence is CASSLAPGNYEQYF. CDR3 nucleotides: TGCGCCAGCAGCTTGGCTCCAGGGAACTACGAGCAGTACTTC. Combining the CDR3 with reference TRBV5-1 and TRBJ2-7 gives the whole variable domain KAGVTQTPRYLIKTRGQQVTLSCSPISGHRSVSWYQQTPGQGLQFLFEYFSETQRNKGNFPGRFSGRQFSNSRSEMNVSTLELGDSALYLCASSLAPGNYEQYFGPGTRLTVT.